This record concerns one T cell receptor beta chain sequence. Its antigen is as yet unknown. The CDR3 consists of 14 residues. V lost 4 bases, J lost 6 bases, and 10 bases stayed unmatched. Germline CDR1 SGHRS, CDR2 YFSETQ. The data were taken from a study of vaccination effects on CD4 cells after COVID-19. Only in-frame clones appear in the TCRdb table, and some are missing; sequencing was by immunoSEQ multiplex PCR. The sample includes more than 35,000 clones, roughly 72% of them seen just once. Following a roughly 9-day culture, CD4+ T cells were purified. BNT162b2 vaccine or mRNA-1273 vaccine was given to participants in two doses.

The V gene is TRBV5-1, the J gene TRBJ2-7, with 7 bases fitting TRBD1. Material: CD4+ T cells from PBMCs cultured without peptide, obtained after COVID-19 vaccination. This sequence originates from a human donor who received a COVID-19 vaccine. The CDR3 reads CASSRTTGFSEQYF. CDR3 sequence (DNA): TGCGCCAGCAGCCGGACGACAGGGTTTAGCGAGCAGTACTTC.